These 27 T cell receptor beta chains originate from one sample sequenced in a study of cytomegalovirus exposure and HLA in healthy donors. PCR used 60 Vbeta primers and 13 Jbeta primers. Produced via immunoSEQ multiplex PCR; TCRdb's table is partial and in-frame only. This listing includes roughly 80,000 clones. Sequencing was carried out using PBMCs. The receptors originated from a middle-aged man in good health and CMV-seropositive.

The chain uses TRBV9 and TRBJ2-3; no clear D. Germline V gene sequence: CDR1 SGDLS, CDR2 YYNGEE. Trimming took off 3 bases at V and 12 bases at J, with 11 bases between the two ends. The CDR3 extends over 11 amino acids. The CDR3, as DNA: TGTGCCAGCAGCGACCCTATAGCCCAGTATTTT. Translating gives CASSDPIAQYF.

J is TRBJ2-7 and V is TRBV29-1; TRBD2 matches 11 bases. Germline-derived CDR1 and CDR2 are SQVTM and ANQGSEA. Losses at the gene ends were 5 bases for V and 3 bases for J; bases not matched to a gene: 15. This CDR3 is built from 17 residues. The CDR3 spells CSVQTGCRLAGNYEQYV. CDR3 DNA sequence: TGCAGCGTTCAGACCGGGTGCAGACTAGCGGGGAACTACGAGCAGTACGTC.

The chain links TRBV9 to TRBJ2-2, with D possibly being TRBD1 (5 bases). Per the germline V gene, CDR1 is SGDLS and CDR2 is YYNGEE. The V end was cut by 1 base, the J end by 7 bases, with 8 bases between. The CDR3 is made up of 13 amino acids. The CDR3 region has the DNA TGTGCCAGCAGCGTATGGGGCATCGGGGAGCTGTTTTTT. Its translation: CASSVWGIGELFF.

The genes are TRBV11-2 and TRBJ2-7; 13 bases are a match to TRBD2. Germline CDR1 is SGHAT and CDR2 is FQNNGV. Trimming at V came to 4 bases and at J to 6 bases, leaving 6 bases not matched to a gene. This CDR3 has 15 amino acids. The CDR3 nucleotides read TGTGCCAGCAGCTCGACTAGCGGGAGGAGGGGCGAGCAGTACTTC. Encoded protein: CASSSTSGRRGEQYF.

V is TRBV4-1 and J is TRBJ2-7, with a weak D call TRBD2 (6 bases). This CDR3 is built from 14 residues. Trimming removed 4 bases at V and 5 bases at J, with 15 bases between. In germline, CDR1 is MGHRA, CDR2 YSYEKL. Here the CDR3 DNA reads TGCGCCAGCAGCCCCCTGCGGAGGGCGGACGAGCAGTACTTC. As protein: CASSPLRRADEQYF.

This sequence joins TRBV5-1 and TRBJ1-1, with D perhaps matching TRBD1 (5 bases). The V and J ends lost 0 bases and 4 bases respectively, with 13 bases between them. There are 15 residues in the CDR3. Germline loops: CDR1 SGHRS, CDR2 YFSETQ. The CDR3 is CASSLDGRESTEAFF. In DNA, the CDR3 is TGCGCCAGCAGCTTGGACGGCAGGGAAAGCACTGAAGCTTTCTTT.

The chain has TRBV30 and TRBJ1-2; 7 bases align to TRBD1. Trimming took 2 bases from V and 8 from J; bases not matched to a gene: 8. Germline V CDR1 and CDR2: GTSNPN, SVGIG (reference sequence). This CDR3 has 13 amino acids. The CDR3, as DNA: TGTGCCTGGAGTCTCCGGGGGACAGACGGCTACACCTTC. This sequence encodes CAWSLRGTDGYTF. Full variable domain (remainder filled in from reference TRBV30 and TRBJ1-2): SQTIHQWPATLVQPVGSPLSLECTVEGTSNPNLYWYRQAAGRGLQLLFYSVGIGQISSEVPQNLSASRPQDRQFILSSKKLLLSDSGFYLCAWSLRGTDGYTFGSGTRLTVV.

V gene TRBV7-9 combines with J gene TRBJ1-1, with D maybe TRBD1 (5 bases). There are 13 residues in the CDR3. V shed 2 bases and J shed 10 bases, with 14 bases lying between them. Germline V lookup: CDR1 SEHNR, CDR2 FQNEAQ (reference sequence). This CDR3 reads CASSLQSGLRAFF. CDR3 DNA sequence: TGTGCCAGCAGCTTACAGTCAGGGTTGAGAGCTTTCTTT.

The J gene is TRBJ2-2, the V gene TRBV4-2; TRBD1 might be the D (6 bases). Deletions cut 3 bases from V and 0 bases from J, with 11 bases between. Germline CDR1 reads LGHNA; CDR2 reads YNFKEQ. CDR3 length: 16 residues. CDR3: CASSQTRDTNTGELFF. As DNA, the CDR3 is TGTGCCAGCAGCCAGACTCGGGACACGAACACCGGGGAGCTGTTTTTT.

This chain links TRBV7-9 with TRBJ1-1; possibly TRBD1 for D (6 bases). Germline V gene lookup returns CDR1 SEHNR and CDR2 FQNEAQ (reference sequence). Trimming shortened V by 1 base and J by 12 bases, and 18 bases separated the two germline ends. This CDR3 spans 14 amino acids. In DNA form, the CDR3 reads TGTGCCAGCAGCTTAGTCCAGGGGAGGGACGAGTCTTTCTTT. Its protein is CASSLVQGRDESFF.

The V call is TRBV19, the J call TRBJ2-7, with a possible D match to TRBD1 (6 bases). Germline V gene sequence: CDR1 LNHDA, CDR2 SQIVND (reference sequence). The CDR3 runs 14 residues. Trimming cost V 4 bases and J 3 bases, with 13 bases left between them. The chain's CDR3 is CASSSWDTFYEQYF. In DNA, the CDR3 is TGTGCCAGTAGTAGTTGGGACACCTTCTACGAGCAGTACTTC. Combining the CDR3 with reference TRBV19 and TRBJ2-7 gives the whole variable domain DGGITQSPKYLFRKEGQNVTLSCEQNLNHDAMYWYRQDPGQGLRLIYYSQIVNDFQKGDIAEGYSVSREKKESFPLTVTSAQKNPTAFYLCASSSWDTFYEQYFGPGTRLTVT.

V is TRBV2 and J is TRBJ1-2; tentatively, D is TRBD1 (5 bases). V lost 4 bases and J 4 bases, leaving 10 bases between the germline ends. There are 13 residues in the CDR3. The germline V gene encodes CDR1 SNHLY and CDR2 FYNNEI. The DNA for the CDR3 is TGTGCCAGCAGTGCACAGGAGTCCTATGGCTACACCTTC. Residues: CASSAQESYGYTF.

CDR3 sequence (DNA): TGTGCCAGCAGCTTCCCTGGGCCCCGAGAAAAACTGTTTTTT. This encodes CASSFPGPREKLFF. This rearrangement joins TRBV5-4 to TRBJ1-4, with unresolved D. Looked up from germline, CDR1 is SGHNT and CDR2 is YYREEE (reference sequence). The V end was cut by 2 bases, the J end by 8 bases, with 13 bases between. This CDR3 has 14 residues.

This chain joins TRBV7-9 and TRBJ1-4, with D perhaps TRBD1 (6 bases). V was trimmed by 6 bases and J by 10 bases, leaving 15 bases between them. The CDR3 covers 13 residues. Germline assignment: CDR1 SEHNR and CDR2 FQNEAQ (reference sequence). Written as DNA, the CDR3 is TGTGCCAGCAGTGGGGGGGGGCAGGGAAAACTGTTTTTT. This translates into CASSGGGQGKLFF.

This chain joins TRBV5-4 and TRBJ2-1; 10 positions match TRBD1. From germline, CDR1 is SGHNT and CDR2 YYREEE (reference sequence). This CDR3 comprises 15 residues. V shed 6 bases, J shed 3 bases, and the junction held 6 bases outside the gene matches. CDR3 in amino acids: CASTLGQGGYNEQFF. The CDR3 DNA is TGTGCCAGCACCCTCGGACAGGGGGGCTACAATGAGCAGTTCTTC.

The CDR3, as DNA: TGTGCCTGGAGTACTTGGAGCTCTGGAAACACCATATATTTT. Protein: CAWSTWSSGNTIYF. The V call is TRBV30, the J call TRBJ1-3; no definite D call. This CDR3 is built from 14 residues. V lost 2 bases to trimming and J lost 0 bases, with 8 bases between them. Germline V lookup: CDR1 GTSNPN, CDR2 SVGIG (reference sequence).

The chain recombines TRBV12-5 with TRBJ2-7, with TRBD1 matching 7 bases. With 6 bases clipped from V and 1 base from J, the junction kept 6 bases outside the gene matches. CDR1 is LGHNT and CDR2 is FRNRAP in the germline V gene. CDR3 length: 14 residues. Written as DNA, the CDR3 is TGTGCTAGTGGGAACCGGGACAGTTCCTACGAGCAGTACTTC. Its protein product is CASGNRDSSYEQYF.

J is TRBJ2-3 and V is TRBV6-6; a possible D gene is TRBD2 (5 bases). Germline assignment: CDR1 MNHNY and CDR2 SVGAGI (reference sequence). The CDR3 loop spans 14 amino acids. Trimming took 5 bases from V and 3 from J, leaving 12 bases between them. CDR3 sequence: CASSPTGGTDTQYF. Written as DNA, the CDR3 is TGTGCCAGCAGTCCGACCGGAGGAACAGATACGCAGTATTTT.

This chain joins TRBV7-9 and TRBJ2-5; D gene ambiguous. V gave up 2 bases and J gave up 2 bases, with 9 bases separating them. CDR3 size: 14 residues. The germline V gene has CDR1 SEHNR and CDR2 FQNEAQ (reference sequence). The CDR3 nucleotides are TGTGCCAGCAGCTTACTCCAGTCGCAAGAGACCCAGTACTTC. Residues: CASSLLQSQETQYF. Variable domain in full (rest from reference TRBV7-9 and TRBJ2-5): DTGVSQNPRHKITKRGQNVTFRCDPISEHNRLYWYRQTLGQGPEFLTYFQNEAQLEKSRLLSDRFSAERPKGSFSTLEIQRTEQGDSAMYLCASSLLQSQETQYFGPGTRLLVL.

CDR3 sequence reads: CASSPEGRGYEQYV. The DNA for the CDR3 is TGTGCCAGCAGTCCAGAAGGTCGGGGTTACGAGCAGTACGTC. The V and J genes are TRBV5-4 and TRBJ2-7; a possible D gene is TRBD2 (5 bases). Trimming shortened V by 5 bases and J by 4 bases, and 16 bases separated the two germline ends. Germline values: CDR1 SGHNT, CDR2 YYREEE (reference sequence). This CDR3 region has 14 residues.

V gene TRBV29-1 combines with J gene TRBJ1-1; TRBD1 is a possible D gene (6 bases). This CDR3 is 13 amino acids long. Trimming removed 5 bases at V and 4 bases at J, with 14 bases between. Germline CDR1 reads SQVTM; CDR2 reads ANQGSEA. The CDR3 region has the DNA TGCAGCGTTACAGGGTCGGGGAGCACTGAAGCTTTCTTT. Its protein product is CSVTGSGSTEAFF.

The chain joins TRBV7-3 to TRBJ2-2, with D possibly matching TRBD2 (6 bases). Germline CDR1 reads SGHTA; CDR2 reads FQGTGA. V lost 1 base and J 4 bases, leaving 16 bases between the germline ends. The CDR3 is 17 amino acids. CDR3 coding DNA: TGTGCCAGCAGCTTAAGCGACAGATTAGCGGCCACCGGGGAGCTGTTTTTT. This codes for CASSLSDRLAATGELFF.

The chain couples TRBV5-1 to TRBJ1-6, with 9 positions matching TRBD1. Germline CDR1 and CDR2: SGHRS and YFSETQ. The CDR3 has 16 amino acids. V lost 2 bases to trimming and J lost 5 bases; unmatched junction nucleotides: 5. This CDR3 reads CASSLQGAVDNSPLHF. CDR3 nucleotides: TGCGCCAGCAGCTTACAGGGGGCGGTCGATAATTCACCCCTCCACTTT.

V gene TRBV19 combines with J gene TRBJ2-2; TRBD2 might be the D (5 bases). Looked up from germline, CDR1 is LNHDA and CDR2 is SQIVND (reference sequence). Deletions cut 4 bases from V and 0 bases from J, with 6 bases between. The CDR3 has 14 amino acids. The CDR3 DNA reads as TGTGCCAGTAGTACCGGGACGAACACCGGGGAGCTGTTTTTT. Its translation is CASSTGTNTGELFF.

The chain has TRBV29-1 and TRBJ1-6, with 9 bases aligning to TRBD1. This CDR3 region has 13 residues. V shed 4 bases, J shed 10 bases, and the junction held 5 bases outside the gene matches. In germline, CDR1 is SQVTM, CDR2 ANQGSEA. The CDR3 sequence: CSVGDRDNSPLHF. The CDR3 nucleotides read TGCAGCGTTGGGGACAGGGACAACTCACCCCTCCACTTT.

This chain joins TRBV28 and TRBJ2-7, with 7 bases fitting TRBD1. Germline loops: CDR1 MDHEN, CDR2 SYDVKM. The CDR3 has 15 amino acids. V was clipped by 6 bases and J by 1 base; unmatched bases: 9. DNA for the CDR3: TGTGCCAGCAGCCACAGGGGCCGGCTATCCTACGAGCAGTACTTC. Translation gives CASSHRGRLSYEQYF.

J is TRBJ2-2 and V is TRBV7-9; TRBD2 matches at 7 bases. V lost 5 bases and J lost 7; bases outside the gene matches: 16. Germline values: CDR1 SEHNR, CDR2 FQNEAQ (reference sequence). CDR3 length: 17 residues. CDR3 loop: CASSPRSAGEAHGELFF. The CDR3 nucleotides read TGTGCCAGCAGCCCAAGATCCGCGGGGGAAGCCCACGGGGAGCTGTTTTTT.